These T cell receptor beta chains were read from a single sample in a study of blood T cell repertoires in COVID-19. Sequencing was performed with immunoSEQ multiplex PCR; in TCRdb, only in-frame clones are kept and a portion is missing. The table records 30,000 to 35,000 clones, about four fifths of them present only once. Sequenced material: peripheral blood. These receptors were taken from a man aged 45 to 65 with acute or convalescent COVID-19. Each CDR3 is given with its conserved first and last residue. The D gene is left open where the match is weak.

TRBV12-3/TRBV12-4,.,TRBJ1-5,CASSFGQPQHF
TRBV5-4,.,TRBJ2-7,CASSRPGGSIVEQYF
TRBV19,.,TRBJ2-2,CATSGGGTGELFF
TRBV5-1,TRBD1,TRBJ2-3,CASSSVTGRAPDTQYF
TRBV27,.,TRBJ2-1,CASSLPGGILNEQFF
TRBV9,.,TRBJ1-2,CASSAPPGNYGYTF
TRBV28,.,TRBJ2-4,CASSPESGVAYIQYF
TRBV7-6,TRBD1,TRBJ1-4,CASSRGTGESEKLFF
TRBV5-1,TRBD1,TRBJ2-3,CASSLDGQGTDTQYF
TRBV2,TRBD1,TRBJ1-4,CASSATGREKLFF
TRBV7-2,.,TRBJ1-6,CASSLPGRGNSPLHF
TRBV19,.,TRBJ1-1,CASSINRGTEAFF
TRBV24-1,TRBD1,TRBJ2-5,CATSDPAQGVGETQYF
TRBV5-4,TRBD2,TRBJ2-1,CASSLGSGTIYNEQFF
TRBV30,TRBD1,TRBJ1-6,CAWSEVGTGRSPLHF
TRBV6-5,.,TRBJ2-6,CASSYSHSGANVLTF
TRBV3-1/TRBV3-2,TRBD2,TRBJ2-1,CASSTSGGARGNEQFF
TRBV28,TRBD1,TRBJ2-3,CASIGQGSDTQYF
TRBV7-9,.,TRBJ1-1,CASSLTGTYRENTEAFF
TRBV7-9,.,TRBJ1-1,CASSSRQGGTEAFF
TRBV28,TRBD2,TRBJ2-2,CASILAGGVDTGELFF
TRBV19,TRBD1,TRBJ1-2,CASSTGQGFYGYTF
TRBV4-2,TRBD2,TRBJ2-1,CASSQEGAGLAYNEQFF
TRBV3-1/TRBV3-2,.,TRBJ1-1,CASSENQGYAEAFF
TRBV18,TRBD1,TRBJ1-4,CASSRQGSEKLFF
TRBV18,TRBD1,TRBJ1-1,CASSPGQGAEAFF
TRBV21-1,.,TRBJ2-2,CASSLAGTKNTGELFF
TRBV11-2,.,TRBJ2-2,CASTIARANTGELFF
TRBV9,TRBD2,TRBJ2-3,CASSVTSVRTDTQYF
TRBV5-1,.,TRBJ1-5,CASSLVSGSNQPQHF
TRBV6-5,TRBD1,TRBJ2-7,CATVPRQGRAYEQYF
TRBV7-9,.,TRBJ2-1,CASSLVRSGGQDEQFF
TRBV7-9,TRBD1,TRBJ1-5,CASSFGTGGNQPQHF
TRBV5-1,.,TRBJ1-5,CASSFVAGEQPQHF
TRBV5-8,.,TRBJ2-1,CASSSAMHEQFF
TRBV19,TRBD2,TRBJ2-5,CASSIAGGLETQYF
TRBV18,.,TRBJ2-4,CASSPPWAKLAKNIQYF
TRBV30,TRBD2,TRBJ2-7,CAWEALAGGYEQYF
TRBV19,TRBD1,TRBJ2-7,CASSDWDRAYEQYF
TRBV9,TRBD1,TRBJ1-3,CASSLAGTGGNTIYF
TRBV24-1,TRBD1,TRBJ2-7,CATGTGFPPYEQYF
TRBV5-1,.,TRBJ2-7,CASSLGPGSNEQYF
TRBV2,.,TRBJ1-2,CASSLDSFYGYTF
TRBV15,.,TRBJ1-3,CATSRTVRGNTIYF
TRBV6-6,.,TRBJ2-4,CASTDRTQGYIQYF
TRBV7-6,.,TRBJ1-5,CASSLNPGANQPQHF
TRBV11-1,.,TRBJ2-5,CASSLGQIQETQYF
TRBV3-1/TRBV3-2,.,TRBJ1-3,CASGLVSGNTIYF
TRBV2,.,TRBJ1-5,CASSDESGANQPQHF
TRBV28,TRBD1,TRBJ1-1,CASSLNTGGRNTEAFF
TRBV29-1,.,TRBJ1-1,CSVHSPEAFF
TRBV10-1,TRBD1,TRBJ2-3,CASRGQGSDTQYF
TRBV3-1/TRBV3-2,.,TRBJ1-6,CASSQEDRGLHF
TRBV29-1,.,TRBJ2-7,CSVEINGGSYSYEQYF
TRBV19,.,TRBJ1-5,CASSHDRHNQPQHF
TRBV25-1,.,TRBJ1-5,CASSGQGNQPQHF
TRBV2,.,TRBJ2-3,CASVDVLTSTDTQYF